This is a list of T cell receptor beta chains from one sample in a study of shared clonotypes between healthy human individuals. Using immunoSEQ multiplex PCR, the repertoire was profiled, and TCRdb retains in-frame clones only, with some absent. The data hold about 2.1 million clones, with just under 95% observed a single time. Sample: naive CD8+ T cells from PBMCs. The receptors here all came from a man between 18 and 29 years old in good health. Some clones in this sample may be carry-over from other donors' samples. The CDR3 runs from the conserved cysteine through the conserved F or W. D genes are given only for firm matches. Not all rows give a size; the values are once, few, many and, for expanded clones, a class.

J gene,D gene,clone size,V gene,CDR3 protein,CDR3 DNA
TRBJ1-1,NA,few,TRBV7-9,CASSSSATGYTEAFF,TGTGCCAGCAGCTCTTCAGCGACCGGTTACACTGAAGCTTTCTTT
TRBJ2-1,NA,NA,TRBV4-2,CASSPRRGLGNEQFF,TGTGCCAGCAGCCCCCGTCGAGGGCTGGGTAATGAGCAGTTCTTC
TRBJ1-1,NA,NA,TRBV29-1,CSVLGGTEAFF,TGCAGCGTTCTCGGGGGGACTGAAGCTTTCTTT
TRBJ2-1,TRBD1,NA,TRBV6-6,CASSYSGTGYNEQFF,TGTGCCAGCAGTTACTCCGGGACAGGGTACAATGAGCAGTTCTTC
TRBJ2-1,NA,NA,TRBV7-8,CASRYVVGGPYNEQFF,TGTGCCAGCAGATACGTAGTGGGAGGCCCCTACAATGAGCAGTTCTTC
TRBJ2-2,NA,NA,TRBV7-6,CASGLGRIYTGELFF,TGTGCCAGCGGCCTGGGAAGGATTTACACCGGGGAGCTGTTTTTT
TRBJ2-1,TRBD2,NA,TRBV7-2,CASRPTSGSYNEQFF,TGTGCCAGCAGGCCGACTAGCGGATCGTACAATGAGCAGTTCTTC
TRBJ2-7,TRBD2,once,TRBV9,CASSPRVSGNYEQYF,TGTGCCAGCAGCCCCCGGGTTAGCGGGAACTACGAGCAGTACTTC
TRBJ1-1,NA,NA,TRBV6-6,CASSRSMNTEAFF,TGTGCCAGCAGCCGAAGTATGAACACTGAAGCTTTCTTT
TRBJ2-7,TRBD2,NA,TRBV11-1,CASSQTPGLAGEQYF,TGTGCCAGCAGCCAAACCCCCGGACTAGCGGGGGAGCAGTACTTC
TRBJ2-1,NA,NA,TRBV28,CASSLSRVTEQFF,TGTGCCAGCAGTTTATCACGGGTTACTGAGCAGTTCTTC
TRBJ2-7,NA,NA,TRBV28,CASSSRGAYEQYF,TGTGCCAGCAGTTCCCGCGGGGCCTACGAGCAGTACTTC
TRBJ1-3,NA,NA,TRBV5-8,CASRRQASSGNTIYF,TGTGCCAGCAGACGACAGGCCAGCTCTGGAAACACCATATATTTT
TRBJ2-7,TRBD2,once,TRBV28,CASSLWGLAGRVSYEQYF,TGTGCCAGCAGTTTGTGGGGACTAGCGGGACGCGTCTCGTACGAGCAGTACTTC
TRBJ2-5,TRBD2,NA,TRBV5-3,CARSTGLAGEETQYF,TGTGCCAGAAGTACGGGACTAGCGGGAGAAGAGACCCAGTACTTC
TRBJ2-3,NA,NA,TRBV4-1,CASSQDSGSLAADTQYF,TGCGCCAGCAGCCAAGACTCCGGTTCTCTAGCCGCAGATACGCAGTATTTT
TRBJ2-2,TRBD2,once,TRBV4-1,CASSQGAGAYTGELFF,TGCGCCAGCAGCCAAGGGGCGGGAGCCTACACCGGGGAGCTGTTTTTT
TRBJ2-1,NA,NA,TRBV10-1,CASSPGAMGRSEQFF,TGCGCCAGCAGCCCAGGTGCGATGGGCCGGAGTGAGCAGTTCTTC
TRBJ2-7,TRBD2,NA,TRBV10-3,CAISPWEGLNEQYF,TGTGCCATCAGCCCTTGGGAGGGGTTGAACGAGCAGTACTTC
TRBJ2-2,NA,once,TRBV9,CASRASGGTGELFF,TGTGCCAGCAGGGCCTCTGGAGGCACCGGGGAGCTGTTTTTT
TRBJ2-1,NA,NA,TRBV20-1,CSSVYNEQFF,TGCAGTAGCGTTTACAATGAGCAGTTCTTC
TRBJ2-1,NA,NA,TRBV5-1,CASSAGPHEQFF,TGCGCCAGCAGCGCCGGGCCCCATGAGCAGTTCTTC
TRBJ2-1,NA,NA,TRBV9,CASGVSSYNEQFF,TGTGCCAGTGGTGTCAGTTCCTACAATGAGCAGTTCTTC
TRBJ1-1,NA,NA,TRBV29-1,CSVDVQTDGEAFF,TGCAGCGTTGATGTTCAGACCGACGGTGAAGCTTTCTTT
TRBJ1-5,NA,NA,TRBV4-1,CASSQGAGAYNNQPQHF,TGCGCCAGCAGCCAGGGGGCAGGGGCCTATAACAATCAGCCCCAGCATTTT
TRBJ2-5,TRBD2,NA,TRBV9,CASTTSGSFLGETQYF,TGTGCCAGCACGACTAGCGGGAGTTTTTTGGGAGAGACCCAGTACTTC
TRBJ2-1,NA,NA,TRBV10-3,CAINPRGPRTRLVEQFF,TGTGCCATCAACCCCCGGGGTCCCAGGACCCGACTGGTTGAGCAGTTCTTC
TRBJ2-7,TRBD1,NA,TRBV27,CASSYSTGMMSYEQYF,TGTGCCAGCAGTTACTCGACAGGGATGATGTCCTACGAGCAGTACTTC
TRBJ1-1,NA,NA,TRBV18,CASSPRGRDTEAFF,TGTGCCAGCTCACCCCGGGGGAGGGACACTGAAGCTTTCTTT
TRBJ2-2,NA,once,TRBV15,CATSRPDRFLTGELFF,TGTGCCACCAGCAGACCCGACAGGTTCCTAACCGGGGAGCTGTTTTTT
TRBJ2-5,NA,NA,TRBV11-2,CASSSPDYQETQYF,TGTGCCAGCAGCTCCCCCGACTACCAAGAGACCCAGTACTTC
TRBJ1-1,NA,NA,TRBV19,CASSIGPVNTEAFF,TGTGCCAGTAGTATAGGACCGGTGAACACTGAAGCTTTCTTT
TRBJ2-3,NA,NA,TRBV5-4,CASSFSAGPTDTQYF,TGTGCCAGCAGCTTTTCAGCGGGCCCCACAGATACGCAGTATTTT
TRBJ1-4,NA,NA,TRBV30,CAWHLGEKLFF,TGTGCCTGGCACCTTGGGGAAAAACTGTTTTTT
TRBJ2-7,NA,NA,TRBV28,CASTPMRGGYEQYF,TGTGCCAGCACTCCCATGAGGGGGGGATACGAGCAGTACTTC
TRBJ2-5,NA,NA,TRBV7-9,CASSLLQGAQETQYF,TGTGCCAGCAGCTTGTTACAGGGTGCCCAAGAGACCCAGTACTTC
TRBJ2-1,TRBD2,NA,TRBV6-5,CASSLLRASGDEQFF,TGTGCCAGCAGCCTACTGAGGGCTAGCGGGGATGAGCAGTTCTTC
TRBJ2-3,NA,NA,TRBV19,CASSLLGGDSITDTQYF,TGTGCCAGTAGCCTCTTGGGGGGGGACAGTATCACAGATACGCAGTATTTT
TRBJ1-2,NA,NA,TRBV25-1,CASRDPLIPSNYGYTF,TGTGCCAGCAGGGACCCTTTGATACCTTCTAACTATGGCTACACCTTC
TRBJ1-2,NA,NA,TRBV10-1,CASSESRRGGYTF,TGCGCCAGCAGTGAGTCCCGGCGGGGCGGCTACACCTTC
TRBJ1-2,NA,once,TRBV5-1,CASSLVGGALNYGYTF,TGCGCCAGCAGCTTGGTTGGGGGCGCCCTAAACTATGGCTACACCTTC
TRBJ2-2,TRBD2,NA,TRBV7-6,CASSPRTSGGPNTGELFF,TGTGCCAGCAGCCCACGGACTAGCGGGGGCCCGAACACCGGGGAGCTGTTTTTT
TRBJ1-2,NA,NA,TRBV14,CASSQIQGAYGYTF,TGTGCCAGCAGCCAAATACAGGGCGCCTATGGCTACACCTTC
TRBJ2-1,TRBD1,few,TRBV7-9,CASSPGTGFYNEQFF,TGTGCCAGCAGCCCCGGGACAGGGTTCTACAATGAGCAGTTCTTC
TRBJ1-1,NA,NA,TRBV11-2,CASTPGTNSRNTEAFF,TGTGCCAGCACCCCAGGGACAAACTCACGGAACACTGAAGCTTTCTTT
TRBJ2-7,TRBD1,once,TRBV10-2,CASSESNRGNYEQYF,TGCGCCAGCAGTGAGTCGAACAGGGGCAACTACGAGCAGTACTTC
TRBJ2-2,NA,NA,TRBV9,CASSRGTGELFF,TGTGCCAGCAGCCGGGGGACCGGGGAGCTGTTTTTT
TRBJ2-5,TRBD1,NA,TRBV18,CASSRDRGEETQYF,TGTGCCAGCTCGCGGGACAGGGGGGAAGAGACCCAGTACTTC
TRBJ2-7,NA,NA,TRBV9,CASSVGGTHEQYF,TGTGCCAGCAGCGTAGGGGGGACCCACGAGCAGTACTTC
TRBJ1-5,NA,NA,TRBV10-3,CALRPAGRTFKVGQPQHF,TGTGCCCTAAGACCGGCCGGGAGAACTTTTAAGGTGGGTCAGCCCCAGCATTTT
TRBJ2-7,NA,NA,TRBV4-1,CASSQPWTDEQYF,TGCGCCAGCAGCCAGCCTTGGACGGACGAGCAGTACTTC
TRBJ2-3,NA,NA,TRBV28,CASSLVPSTDTQYF,TGTGCCAGCAGTTTGGTCCCTAGCACAGATACGCAGTATTTT